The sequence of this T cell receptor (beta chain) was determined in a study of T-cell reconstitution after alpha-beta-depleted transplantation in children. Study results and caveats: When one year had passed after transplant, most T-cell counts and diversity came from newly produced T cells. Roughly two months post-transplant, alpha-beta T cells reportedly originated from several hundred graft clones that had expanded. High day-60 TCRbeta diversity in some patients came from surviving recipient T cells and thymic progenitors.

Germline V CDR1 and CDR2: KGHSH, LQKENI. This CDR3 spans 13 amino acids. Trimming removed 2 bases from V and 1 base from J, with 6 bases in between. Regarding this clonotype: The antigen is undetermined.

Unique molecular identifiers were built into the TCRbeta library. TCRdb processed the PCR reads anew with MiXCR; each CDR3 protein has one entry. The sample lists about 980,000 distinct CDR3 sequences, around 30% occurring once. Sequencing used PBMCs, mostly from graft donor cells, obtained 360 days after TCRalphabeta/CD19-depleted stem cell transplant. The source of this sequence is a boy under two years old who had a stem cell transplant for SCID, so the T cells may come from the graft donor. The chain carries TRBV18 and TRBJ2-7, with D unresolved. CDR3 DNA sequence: TGTGCCAGCTCACCAATGAGTTCCTACGAGCAGTACTTC. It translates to CASSPMSSYEQYF. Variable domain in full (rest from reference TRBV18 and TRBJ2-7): NAGVMQNPRHLVRRRGQEARLRCSPMKGHSHVYWYRQLPEEGLKFMVYLQKENIIDESGMPKERFSAEFPKEGPSILRIQQVVRGDSAAYFCASSPMSSYEQYFGPGTRLTVT.